Below, 26 T cell receptor beta chains from the same sample are listed, as sequenced in a study of blood T cell repertoires in COVID-19. Assay: immunoSEQ multiplex PCR; the TCRdb copy retains only in-frame clones and omits some. This table has about 76,000 clones, 80% to 90% appearing once. Sequenced: peripheral blood. Every receptor here comes from an elderly woman with active or convalescent COVID-19.

V and J are TRBV28 and TRBJ1-2; the D is unclear. There are 13 residues in the CDR3. Germline CDR1 and CDR2: MDHEN and SYDVKM. The ends were cut back, 7 bases at V and 4 bases at J, with 13 bases in the middle. CDR3 residues: CASIGSGIYGYTF. The DNA of the CDR3 is TGTGCCAGCATTGGGTCAGGAATCTATGGCTACACCTTC.

The chain links TRBV5-6 to TRBJ1-3; D possibly corresponds to TRBD1 (5 bases). The CDR3 loop spans 16 amino acids. Germline CDR1 and CDR2: SGHDT and YYEEEE. V dropped 5 bases and J dropped 2 bases, with 17 bases sitting between them. The CDR3 sequence is CASRERGSGTGNTIYF. The DNA of the CDR3 is TGTGCCAGCAGAGAAAGGGGTAGTGGGACTGGAAACACCATATATTTT.

CDR3 protein: CAISESRGQTEAFF. DNA for the CDR3: TGTGCCATCAGTGAGTCCAGGGGGCAGACTGAAGCTTTCTTT. This chain joins TRBV10-3 and TRBJ1-1; 8 nucleotides match TRBD1. The germline V gene encodes CDR1 ENHRY and CDR2 SYGVKD. Trimming removed 0 bases from V and 5 bases from J; junction bases left unmatched: 2. The CDR3 runs to 14 residues.

This chain joins TRBV24-1 and TRBJ2-1; 7 bases match TRBD2. Germline V gene data show CDR1 as KGHDR and CDR2 as SFDVKD. V lost 4 bases, J lost 7 bases, and 3 bases stayed unmatched. CDR3 size: 13 residues. The CDR3 region has the DNA TGTGCCACCAGTGACGTCGGGGGGAATGAGCAGTTCTTC. It is translated as CATSDVGGNEQFF.

The chain recombines TRBV27 with TRBJ1-5, with no clear D. Germline loops: CDR1 MNHEY, CDR2 SMNVEV (reference sequence). V lost 5 bases to trimming and J lost 4 bases, with 12 bases between them. The CDR3 loop spans 14 amino acids. The CDR3 DNA sequence: TGTGCCAGCAGTATAAACCGGGGAAATCAGCCCCAGCATTTT. Translation gives CASSINRGNQPQHF.

V usage is TRBV29-1 and J usage is TRBJ2-7; possible D gene TRBD1, 6 bases. V was shortened by 0 bases and J by 4 bases, with 16 bases between the two germline ends. CDR3 length: 15 residues. Germline V gene sequence: CDR1 SQVTM, CDR2 ANQGSEA. As DNA, the CDR3 is TGCAGCGTTGAAGATCGGGTACAGGGTTCGTACGAGCAGTACTTC. Its translation: CSVEDRVQGSYEQYF.

This sequence joins TRBV11-2 and TRBJ1-2; weak D call: TRBD1 (5 bases). The CDR3 length is 15 residues. CDR1 is SGHAT, CDR2 FQNNGV, per germline. Trimming stripped 4 bases from V and 3 bases from J, with 15 bases between. In DNA form, the CDR3 reads TGTGCCAGCAGCTCGCCGGACAAACCCTACTATGGCTACACCTTC. Amino acids: CASSSPDKPYYGYTF. Together with reference TRBV11-2 and TRBJ1-2, the CDR3 gives the full variable domain: EAGVAQSPRYKIIEKRQSVAFWCNPISGHATLYWYQQILGQGPKLLIQFQNNGVVDDSQLPKDRFSAERLKGVDSTLKIQPAKLEDSAVYLCASSSPDKPYYGYTFGSGTRLTVV.

The count of this clone is one. This chain links TRBV7-3 with TRBJ1-1; possible D gene TRBD1, 5 bases. Germline CDR1 reads SGHTA; CDR2 reads FQGTGA. The V end lost 5 bases, the J end lost 8 bases, and 15 bases lay between the germline ends. The CDR3 sequence is 13 residues long. The CDR3 DNA follows: TGTGCCAGCAGCCAGGGAAACCGGGAGGAAGCTTTCTTT. Translating it yields CASSQGNREEAFF.

This clone was observed once. The chain recombines TRBV11-2 with TRBJ2-5, with TRBD2 identical over 8 bases. In germline, CDR1 is SGHAT, CDR2 FQNNGV. Trimming took 0 bases from V and 1 from J; bases not matched to a gene: 16. This CDR3 has 20 amino acids. The CDR3 region has the DNA TGTGCCAGCAGCTTAGAAGCGGGGGAACGGGTAGTAAGGGTCCAAGAGACCCAGTACTTC. Translating it yields CASSLEAGERVVRVQETQYF.

This clone showed up just a few times. The chain recombines TRBV6-1 with TRBJ1-1; D might be TRBD1 (5 bases). The V end lost 3 bases, the J end lost 1 base, and 9 bases lay between the germline ends. Germline V gene data show CDR1 as MNHNS and CDR2 as SASEGT. The CDR3 totals 14 residues. CDR3 nucleotides: TGTGCCAGCAGTGATGGGGCAGGGAACACTGAAGCTTTCTTT. Translated, it gives CASSDGAGNTEAFF.

The rearrangement links TRBV3-1 (or the pseudogene TRBV3-2) to TRBJ1-6; 7 bases fit TRBD1. This CDR3 has 14 amino acids. V lost 4 bases, J lost 8 bases, and 5 bases stayed unmatched. Looked up from germline, CDR1 is LGHDT and CDR2 is YNNKEL (reference sequence). CDR3 region: CASSRDSRDSPLHF. Written as DNA, the CDR3 is TGTGCCAGCAGCCGGGACAGCCGAGATTCACCCCTCCACTTT.

This clone was detected once. In DNA, the CDR3 is TGTGCCAGCAGCCCCGCCGTCGACAGGAACACTGAAGCTTTCTTT. This sequence encodes CASSPAVDRNTEAFF. The chain joins TRBV7-9 to TRBJ1-1, with D possibly being TRBD1 (5 bases). V lost 5 bases and J lost 1, with 14 bases in between. Per the germline V gene, CDR1 is SEHNR and CDR2 is FQNEAQ (reference sequence). The CDR3 totals 15 residues.

J is TRBJ2-1 and V is TRBV9; TRBD1 matches at 9 bases. The CDR3 has 16 residues. The J segment lost 5 bases and the V segment lost 4 bases, leaving 10 bases of the junction unmatched. Looked up from germline, CDR1 is SGDLS and CDR2 is YYNGEE. The CDR3: CASSPGPGTGHNEQFF. DNA for the CDR3: TGTGCCAGCAGCCCAGGCCCCGGGACAGGGCACAATGAGCAGTTCTTC.

The chain uses TRBV5-1 and TRBJ1-5; the D gene is possibly TRBD1 (6 bases). Trimming took 4 bases from V and 4 from J, leaving 9 bases between them. Germline V CDR1 and CDR2: SGHRS, YFSETQ. CDR3 length: 13 amino acids. CDR3 in DNA: TGCGCCAGCAGCCCAGGGGTGAATCAGCCCCAGCATTTT. It translates to CASSPGVNQPQHF.

The J gene is TRBJ2-5, the V gene TRBV7-8; D perhaps matches TRBD2 (6 bases). Deletions cut 0 bases from V and 10 bases from J, with 15 bases between. The CDR3 totals 14 residues. Germline V gives CDR1 SGHVS, CDR2 FQNEAQ. The CDR3 here is CASSLAPWGDGQYF. The DNA for the CDR3 is TGTGCCAGCAGCTTAGCGCCTTGGGGGGATGGCCAGTACTTC.

The chain recombines TRBV12-3 or TRBV12-4 with TRBJ1-5; maybe TRBD1 (6 bases). The CDR3 is 13 amino acids. V was pared by 5 bases and J by 3 bases, with 8 bases between. CDR3 residues: CASSGQLNQPQHF. Here the CDR3 DNA reads TGTGCCAGCAGTGGACAGCTCAATCAGCCCCAGCATTTT.

The V gene is TRBV7-2, the J gene TRBJ2-3; D is unresolved. In germline, CDR1 is SGHTA, CDR2 FQGNSA. CDR3 size: 15 residues. The V end lost 3 bases, the J end lost 6 bases, and 16 bases lay between the germline ends. The CDR3 here is CASSLVWSPADTQYF. DNA for the CDR3: TGTGCCAGCAGCTTGGTCTGGAGCCCGGCGGATACGCAGTATTTT.

The chain carries TRBV25-1 and TRBJ2-2; 12 bases agree with TRBD2. The CDR3 spans 14 residues. Trimming removed 8 bases from V and 7 bases from J; junction bases left unmatched: 5. Looked up from germline, CDR1 is MGHDK and CDR2 is SYGVNS. The CDR3 bases are TGTGCCAGCCTGACTAGCGGGGGTTACGGGGAGCTGTTTTTT. Translation gives CASLTSGGYGELFF. Complete variable domain (other parts from reference TRBV25-1 and TRBJ2-2): EADIYQTPRYLVIGTGKKITLECSQTMGHDKMYWYQQDPGMELHLIHYSYGVNSTEKGDLSSESTVSRIRTEHFPLTLESARPSHTSQYLCASLTSGGYGELFFGEGSRLTVL.

The rearrangement uses TRBV5-1 and TRBJ2-7; 8 bases are shared with TRBD2. Germline lookup yields CDR1 SGHRS and CDR2 YFSETQ. This CDR3 has 16 residues. V was pared by 0 bases and J by 3 bases, with 8 bases of the junction left unmatched. The CDR3 coding sequence is TGCGCCAGCAGCTTGGACGGCGGGAGGCCACTCTACGAGCAGTACTTC. It codes for CASSLDGGRPLYEQYF.

This clone was detected a few times. Other nucleotide sequences in the sample specify the same CDR3. The chain combines TRBV7-9 with TRBJ2-3; 10 nucleotides align to TRBD2. This CDR3 has 15 residues. Germline CDR1 and CDR2: SEHNR and FQNEAQ (reference sequence). V gave up 1 base and J gave up 6 bases; unmatched junction bases: 4. CDR3 region: CASSLVSSGGDTQYF. For the CDR3, the DNA is TGTGCCAGCAGCTTAGTGTCTAGCGGGGGCGATACGCAGTATTTT.

This clone occurred once. The chain joins TRBV7-2 to TRBJ2-5; possibly TRBD2 for D (7 bases). The CDR3 is 16 residues long. Looked up from germline, CDR1 is SGHTA and CDR2 is FQGNSA. V was cut by 4 bases and J by 4 bases, with 19 bases left in between. The CDR3 here is CASSSFTAGAGETQYF. CDR3 in DNA: TGTGCCAGCAGCTCCTTTACGGCGGGGGCCGGAGAGACCCAGTACTTC.

The chain links TRBV2 to TRBJ2-7; 7 positions match TRBD2. Trimming removed 8 bases from V and 0 bases from J; junction bases left unmatched: 10. The CDR3 runs 15 residues. Germline V lookup: CDR1 SNHLY, CDR2 FYNNEI. The CDR3 nucleotides read TGTGCCAGCGGGGGGATCGGGAGGAGCTCCTACGAGCAGTACTTC. Protein product: CASGGIGRSSYEQYF. Drawing the rest from reference TRBV2 and TRBJ2-7, the complete variable domain is EPEVTQTPSHQVTQMGQEVILRCVPISNHLYFYWYRQILGQKVEFLVSFYNNEISEKSEIFDDQFSVERPDGSNFTLKIRSTKLEDSAMYFCASGGIGRSSYEQYFGPGTRLTVT.

The DNA of the CDR3 is TGTGCCAGCAGTACGGACAGGGCTTATTCACCCCTCCACTTT. Amino acid sequence: CASSTDRAYSPLHF. V and J are TRBV6-6 and TRBJ1-6; TRBD1 matches 8 bases. The V and J ends lost 5 bases and 8 bases, in that order; junction bases with no gene match: 5. Germline V lookup: CDR1 MNHNY, CDR2 SVGAGI (reference sequence). CDR3 size: 14 residues.

The chain couples TRBV6-5 to TRBJ1-5, with 7 nucleotides matching TRBD1. CDR1 and CDR2 (germline): MNHEY, SVGAGI. This CDR3 contains 14 residues. Trimming at V came to 5 bases and at J to 3 bases, leaving 4 bases not matched to a gene. CDR3 protein: CASSLRGLNQPQHF. As DNA, the CDR3 is TGTGCCAGCAGTCTAAGGGGGCTCAATCAGCCCCAGCATTTT.

The chain has TRBV15 and TRBJ2-1; 10 bases are a match to TRBD2. Germline CDR1 LNHNV, CDR2 YYDKDF (reference sequence). Germline trimming cut 1 base from V and 10 bases from J; bases unmatched to any gene: 10. CDR3 length: 16 amino acids. As DNA, the CDR3 is TGTGCCACCAGCAGAGTAGTTAGCGGGGGGATTGGGGAGCAGTTCTTC. Its translation: CATSRVVSGGIGEQFF.

The chain employs TRBV4-3 and TRBJ2-1; the D is unclear. Trimming removed 1 base from V and 10 bases from J, with 11 bases in between. The CDR3 spans 13 residues. The V gene's germline CDR1 is LGHNA and CDR2 YSLEER. In DNA, the CDR3 is TGCGCCAGCAGCCAAGGGCCTCCTCTGGAGCAGTTCTTC. Protein sequence: CASSQGPPLEQFF.